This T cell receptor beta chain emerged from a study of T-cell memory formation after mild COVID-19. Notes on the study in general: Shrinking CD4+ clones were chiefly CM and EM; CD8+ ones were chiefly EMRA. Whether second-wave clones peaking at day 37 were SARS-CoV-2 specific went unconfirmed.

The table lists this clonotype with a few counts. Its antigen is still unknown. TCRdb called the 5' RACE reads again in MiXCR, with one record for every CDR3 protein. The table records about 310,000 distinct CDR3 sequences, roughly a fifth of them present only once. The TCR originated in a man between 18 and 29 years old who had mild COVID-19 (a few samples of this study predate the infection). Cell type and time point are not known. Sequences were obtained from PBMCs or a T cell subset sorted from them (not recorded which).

This CDR3 reads CASSRETETQYF. The CDR3 DNA reads as TGTGCCAGCAGCCGAGAGACAGAGACCCAGTACTTC. V and J are TRBV7-9 and TRBJ2-5; no clear D. This CDR3 contains 12 residues. V dropped 5 bases and J dropped 4 bases, with 8 bases sitting between them. Looked up from germline, CDR1 is SEHNR and CDR2 is FQNEAQ (reference sequence). Combining the CDR3 with reference TRBV7-9 and TRBJ2-5 gives the whole variable domain DTGVSQNPRHKITKRGQNVTFRCDPISEHNRLYWYRQTLGQGPEFLTYFQNEAQLEKSRLLSDRFSAERPKGSFSTLEIQRTEQGDSAMYLCASSRETETQYFGPGTRLLVL.